What follows describes a single TCR beta chain. Its antigen remains unidentified. Base qualities were left out, and no much larger clone turns up one base away. The sample's time point, from its label and the paper: patch test 3, about 24 weeks after DPC sensitization. The treatment or condition label corresponds to: therapeutic diphenylcyclopropenone sensitization with weekly scalp DPC. At each patch-test visit, blood was drawn before the patch test was applied. Patients were considered eligible if aged 18 to 70, diagnosed with alopecia and deemed suitable for DPC therapy, and patients were excluded if pregnant. Unfractionated whole blood was collected in Tempus Blood RNA tubes, and total RNA was extracted from that blood. Library preparation employed RACE. These reads were obtained on a NextSeq 500. During library preparation, unique molecular identifiers were attached to individual cDNA molecules so that TCRs could be counted quantitatively and reproducibly. Each blood RNA sample was used to sequence both TCR alpha and TCR beta chains. From the authors' description of their analysis: The median number of TCRs per sample was some 100,000, ranging from 23,224 to 690,600. The Decombinator software suite was used to annotate V, J and CDR3 in the TCR reads. For the PS versus PT1 abundance plots, all samples were subsampled to the same number of TCRs (28,000). TCRs were defined as expanded if absent before sensitization and observed at least eight times at the 2-week time point. Through fastp at Q25 and MiXCR, TCRdb rebuilt clones from the public reads, retaining in-frame beta chains. Duplicate CDR3 protein sequences are folded into a single record with the most common DNA and genes. The V and J calls and clone size are TCRdb's, not the authors'. This sample lists about 120,000 distinct CDR3 sequences; 11% were detected once. The ten biggest clones cover around 2.5% of the sample.

Looking up the germline V gene yields CDR1 MNHEY and CDR2 SVGAGI. Measured from the cysteine to the phenylalanine, the CDR3 is 15 residues long. The CDR3 DNA has 45 bases and is translated from base 1. Trimming takes 0 bases off V and 4 bases off J; junction bases not matched to a gene: 4. The sample is drawn from a study of human T cells and chemical hapten exposure (dated by TCRdb to the early 2020s). Background for the entire study: For sensitization, 2% DPC in acetone was applied to a roughly 2 cm by roughly 2 cm area of upper inner arm skin. Patch testing on the upper back used Finn chambers containing 0.01% DPC, with scoring done after 6 days according to International Contact Dermatitis Research Group standards. Alopecia areata with under or over 50% scalp involvement, alopecia totalis and alopecia universalis were represented in the patient cohort, which was mostly female. Under 30 alopecia patients gave blood for TCR sequencing at one to four time points (pre-sensitization, 2, 6 and 24 weeks). Libraries were combined into a pool for sequencing, and differences in TCR yield between samples came mainly from small differences in library volumes within the pool. Blood samples were taken from patients before sensitization (week 0) and then at 2, 6 and about 24 weeks after DPC sensitization. Peripheral blood TCR repertoire changes were tracked in vivo in alopecia patients during primary and secondary sensitization to the hapten diphenylcyclopropenone (DPC). Patients additionally received weekly therapeutic DPC doses to the scalp throughout the approximately 24-week study period. The investigation overall reported the following: Patch test score correlated positively with the number of PT1 expanded TCRs, reaching significance at thresholds 8, 16 and 32 but not at 4. After repeated subsampling, changes were observed in the strength of the expansion versus patch-test correlation and in the threshold at which the correlation became significant. DPC sensitization did not change how many TCRs were above 1 in 1000 frequency, and no evidence was found of alterations in global repertoire structure. Alopecia, a presumed autoimmune disease, was present in all patients, so the immune response of the patients might differ from that of healthy individuals. Expanded TCRs formed significantly more large CDR3 similarity clusters than pre-sensitization or healthy control sets, consistent with antigen-driven responses.

This TCR was sampled from a woman in her forties or fifties with alopecia areata. Some clones in this sample may be carry-over from other donors' samples. This specimen was whole blood, taken in connection with sensitization to the hapten diphenylcyclopropenone (DPC). The chain was built from TRBV6-5 and TRBJ2-5, and 8 junction bases match TRBD2. The DNA sequence reads TGTGCCAGCAGTTACTCGAGGCTAGCGGGAGAGACCCAGTACTTC. Translated, this gives CASSYSRLAGETQYF.